These 20 T cell receptor beta chains share one sample of origin, sequenced in a study of T-cell memory formation after mild COVID-19. TCRdb recomputed calls from the 5' RACE reads with MiXCR, one row per CDR3 protein. The sample records fewer than 200,000 distinct CDR3 sequences, approximately 13% being singletons. Sequenced material: PBMCs or a T cell subset sorted from them (not recorded which). The receptors originated from a man aged 18 to 35 who had mild COVID-19 (a few samples of this study predate the infection). Cell type and time point are not known.

The table lists this clonotype with a few counts. V usage is TRBV12-3 or TRBV12-4 and J usage is TRBJ2-7; D is perhaps TRBD2 (7 bases). The CDR3 covers 14 residues. The V gene lost 2 bases and the J gene lost 3 bases, with 11 bases spanning the gap. CDR3 bases: TGTGCCAGCAGTTTACGGGGGGCCGGCTACGAGCAGTACTTC. Protein sequence: CASSLRGAGYEQYF.

This clonotype was found a few times. The chain recombines TRBV7-9 with TRBJ1-5; D possibly corresponds to TRBD1 (6 bases). This CDR3 contains 16 residues. Between the trimmed V and J ends, which lost 2 bases and 7 bases, there was a span of 18 bases. Germline assignment: CDR1 SEHNR and CDR2 FQNEAQ (reference sequence). The CDR3 DNA follows: TGTGCCAGCAGCTTAAATGCTGTACAGGGAGAACAGCCCCAGCATTTT. As protein: CASSLNAVQGEQPQHF.

J is TRBJ2-3 and V is TRBV5-1; 11 bases fit TRBD2. Germline assignment: CDR1 SGHRS and CDR2 YFSETQ. V lost 4 bases to trimming and J lost 3 bases; unmatched junction nucleotides: 10. The CDR3 has 17 residues. The chain's CDR3 is CASSPGTSGGGTDTQYF. CDR3 DNA: TGCGCCAGCAGCCCTGGGACTAGCGGAGGTGGAACAGATACGCAGTATTTT.

The table lists this clonotype with a few counts. The chain combines TRBV7-9 with TRBJ2-2; TRBD2 matches at 10 bases. The CDR3 covers 15 residues. V trimming: 2 bases; J trimming: 3 bases; junction bases outside the gene matches: 0. Germline values: CDR1 SEHNR, CDR2 FQNEAQ (reference sequence). The CDR3 DNA is TGTGCCAGCAGCTTAACTAGCGGGGACACCGGGGAGCTGTTTTTT. It encodes CASSLTSGDTGELFF.

The sample holds many counts of this clonotype. The gene calls are TRBV5-5 and TRBJ1-2; D ambiguous. The V end lost 0 bases, the J end lost 3 bases, and 12 bases lay between the germline ends. Germline V gene lookup returns CDR1 SGHKS and CDR2 YYEKEE (reference sequence). This CDR3 is built from 15 residues. The CDR3 nucleotides read TGTGCCAGCAGCTTGGGGGAAACCCTCTACTATGGCTACACCTTC. This codes for CASSLGETLYYGYTF.

This clonotype has more than one count but fewer than ten. The chain employs TRBV15 and TRBJ2-2; D gene unclear. With 3 bases removed from V and 3 bases from J, the gap between germline ends came to 5 bases. Germline V gene data show CDR1 as LNHNV and CDR2 as YYDKDF (reference sequence). The CDR3 consists of 13 residues. CDR3 residues: CATSSRYTGELFF. The CDR3 nucleotides are TGTGCCACCAGCAGCCGCTACACCGGGGAGCTGTTTTTT.

The chain joins TRBV4-1 to TRBJ1-2, with 8 bases matching TRBD1. Germline loops: CDR1 MGHRA, CDR2 YSYEKL. This CDR3 has 17 amino acids. The ends lost 1 base at V and 9 bases at J; junction bases unmatched: 16. As DNA, the CDR3 is TGCGCCAGCAGCCAAGTGCCCGGGAGACAGGGGTTTGATCGCTACACCTTC. Translating gives CASSQVPGRQGFDRYTF.

The chain combines TRBV20-1 with TRBJ2-1; TRBD1 matches at 7 bases. Germline assignment: CDR1 DFQATT and CDR2 SNEGSKA (reference sequence). After removal of 6 bases from V and 5 bases from J, the junction contained 13 bases not matched to a gene. The CDR3 is 15 residues long. CDR3 sequence: CSALQQGKVHNEQFF. CDR3 nucleotides: TGCAGTGCGCTACAACAGGGGAAAGTCCACAATGAGCAGTTCTTC.

The chain combines TRBV28 with TRBJ2-7; no clear D gene. The V end lost 10 bases, the J end lost 2 bases, and 12 bases lay between the germline ends. This CDR3 region has 12 residues. Looked up from germline, CDR1 is MDHEN and CDR2 is SYDVKM. CDR3: CATASRPYEQYF. The DNA of the CDR3 is TGTGCCACCGCATCAAGGCCCTACGAGCAGTACTTC.

V and J are TRBV6-2 or TRBV6-3 and TRBJ2-5; D remains ambiguous. With 0 bases removed from V and 6 bases from J, the gap between germline ends came to 11 bases. The CDR3 runs 14 residues. The germline gives CDR1 MNHEY, CDR2 SVGEGT. The chain's CDR3 is CASSYSGSVQTQYF. CDR3 nucleotides: TGTGCCAGCAGTTACTCGGGGTCCGTACAGACCCAGTACTTC.

This clonotype was seen repeatedly, ten times or more. The J gene is TRBJ1-5, the V gene TRBV7-2; D is unresolved. The length of the CDR3 is 10 residues. V was clipped by 9 bases and J by 10 bases, with 10 bases between them. Germline V lookup: CDR1 SGHTA, CDR2 FQGNSA. The CDR3: CASGPPPQHF. The CDR3 region has the DNA TGTGCCAGTGGGCCTCCTCCCCAGCATTTT.

This chain links TRBV6-2 or TRBV6-3 with TRBJ1-1; tentatively, D is TRBD1 (6 bases). Trimming shortened V by 5 bases and J by 5 bases, and 12 bases separated the two germline ends. The CDR3 has 13 residues. The germline CDR1 and CDR2 sequences are MNHEY and SVGEGT. CDR3 loop: CASSGPDRTEAFF. In DNA, the CDR3 is TGTGCCAGCAGTGGGCCGGACAGAACTGAAGCTTTCTTT.

This sequence joins TRBV24-1 and TRBJ2-3; possibly TRBD1 for D (6 bases). V gave up 7 bases and J gave up 2 bases, with 18 bases separating them. From germline, CDR1 is KGHDR and CDR2 SFDVKD. This CDR3 contains 16 residues. The DNA for the CDR3 is TGTGCCACCAGCGCGCCGAACAGGGAATACACAGATACGCAGTATTTT. Amino acids: CATSAPNREYTDTQYF.

This clonotype has a handful of counts. The rearrangement uses TRBV18 and TRBJ2-1, with a possible D match to TRBD1 (5 bases). The germline CDR1 and CDR2 sequences are KGHSH and LQKENI. Trimming removed 3 bases from V and 3 bases from J, with 6 bases in between. CDR3 length equals 13 residues. The CDR3 DNA reads TGTGCCAGCTCACCGACAGTCTACAATGAGCAGTTCTTC. This gives the protein CASSPTVYNEQFF.

This clonotype was found once. The chain employs TRBV10-2 and TRBJ1-4; D gene uncertain. The CDR3 sequence is 20 residues long. Germline V gene lookup returns CDR1 WSHSY and CDR2 SAAADI. Trimming cost V 7 bases and J 0 bases, with 27 bases left between them. CDR3 nucleotides: TGCGCCAGCATGCGGGTTGTGCCCCCAAGGACCCGGGCAACTAATGAAAAACTGTTTTTT. It specifies CASMRVVPPRTRATNEKLFF.

Only a few counts were recorded for this clonotype. The chain employs TRBV19 and TRBJ1-2; the D is unclear. Deletions cut 6 bases from V and 0 bases from J, with 14 bases between. Germline assignment: CDR1 LNHDA and CDR2 SQIVND (reference sequence). This CDR3 comprises 15 residues. The CDR3 nucleotides read TGTGCCAGTAGACAAGACGGGGAAACTAACTATGGCTACACCTTC. This gives the protein CASRQDGETNYGYTF.

This clonotype was observed a few times. The chain has TRBV28 and TRBJ2-3, with 9 bases fitting TRBD2. Trimming took 8 bases from V and 5 from J; bases not matched to a gene: 17. Germline CDR1 is MDHEN and CDR2 is SYDVKM. The CDR3 extends over 17 amino acids. The CDR3 reads CASGLAGAFPGVDTQYF. The CDR3 bases are TGTGCCAGCGGATTAGCGGGGGCGTTTCCCGGGGTAGATACGCAGTATTTT.

This clonotype has just a few counts. The J gene is TRBJ2-3, the V gene TRBV6-5; D not certain. Germline assignment: CDR1 MNHEY and CDR2 SVGAGI. Trimming left V 2 bases short and J 4 bases short, with 16 bases between. The CDR3 has 16 residues. In DNA form, the CDR3 reads TGTGCCAGCAGTTACAATTCGGCCTTGAAATCAGATACGCAGTATTTT. Amino acid sequence: CASSYNSALKSDTQYF.

The chain has TRBV6-2 or TRBV6-3 and TRBJ2-5, with D perhaps matching TRBD1 or TRBD2 (5 bases each). CDR3 length: 17 amino acids. Between the trimmed V and J ends, which lost 2 bases and 5 bases, there was a span of 21 bases. The germline V gene encodes CDR1 MNHEY and CDR2 SVGEGT. The CDR3 bases are TGTGCCAGCAGTTACCCCCTTGCGATGGGGACCGCGGAGACCCAGTACTTC. This translates into CASSYPLAMGTAETQYF.

V and J are TRBV10-3 and TRBJ2-6; D is undetermined. Germline V CDR1 and CDR2: ENHRY, SYGVKD. The V and J ends lost 3 bases and 6 bases respectively, with 15 bases between them. The CDR3 is 16 amino acids. This chain's CDR3 is CAISDKGQLLANVLTF. CDR3 bases: TGTGCCATCAGTGACAAAGGGCAGTTGTTGGCCAACGTCCTGACTTTC.